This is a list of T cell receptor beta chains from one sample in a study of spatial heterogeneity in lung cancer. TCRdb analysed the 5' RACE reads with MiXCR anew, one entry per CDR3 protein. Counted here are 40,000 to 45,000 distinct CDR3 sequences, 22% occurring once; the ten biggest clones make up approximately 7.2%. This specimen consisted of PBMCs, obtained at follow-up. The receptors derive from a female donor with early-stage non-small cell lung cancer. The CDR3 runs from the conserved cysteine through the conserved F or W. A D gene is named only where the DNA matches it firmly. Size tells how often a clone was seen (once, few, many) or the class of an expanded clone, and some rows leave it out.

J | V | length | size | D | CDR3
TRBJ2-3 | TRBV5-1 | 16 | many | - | CASSLDDGALTDTQYF
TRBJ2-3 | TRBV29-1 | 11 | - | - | CSVEVADTQYF
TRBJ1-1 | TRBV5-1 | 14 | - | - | CASSLERPNTEAFF
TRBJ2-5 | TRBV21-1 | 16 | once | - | CASRAQGRTNQETQYF
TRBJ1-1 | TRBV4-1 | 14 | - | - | CASSHYDRSTEAFF
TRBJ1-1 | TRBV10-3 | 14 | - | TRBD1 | CAISRDRVNTEAFF
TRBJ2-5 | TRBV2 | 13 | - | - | CASSPSLAETQYF
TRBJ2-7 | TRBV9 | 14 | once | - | CASSVGIMGGEQYF
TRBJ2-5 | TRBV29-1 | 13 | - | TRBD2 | CSVVAGDQETQYF
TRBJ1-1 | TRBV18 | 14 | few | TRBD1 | CASSPIEGATEAFF
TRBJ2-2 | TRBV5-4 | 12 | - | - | CASSPETGELFF
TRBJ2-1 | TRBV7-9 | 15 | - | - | CASSLGTFSYNEQFF
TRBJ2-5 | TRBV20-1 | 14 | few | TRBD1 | CSASQRTGQETQYF
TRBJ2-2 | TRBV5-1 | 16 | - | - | CASSPVAMGGTGELFF
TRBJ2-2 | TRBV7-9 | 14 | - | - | CASSRTISTGELFF
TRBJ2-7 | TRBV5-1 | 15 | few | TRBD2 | CASSPGSSGAYEQYF
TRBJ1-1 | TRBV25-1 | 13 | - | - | CASSDSRNTEAFF
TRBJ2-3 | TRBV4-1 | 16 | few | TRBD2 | CASSQERSGVVDTQYF
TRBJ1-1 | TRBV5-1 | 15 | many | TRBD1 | CASRTSRDRGSEAFF
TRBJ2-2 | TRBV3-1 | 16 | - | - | CASSQASREVAGELFF
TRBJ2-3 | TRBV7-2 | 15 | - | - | CASSRLGPGTDTQYF
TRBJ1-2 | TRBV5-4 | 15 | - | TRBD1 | CASSRPQDRPYGYTF